A selection of T cell receptor beta chains follows, all from one sample in a study of cytomegalovirus exposure and HLA in healthy donors. The repertoire was sequenced with immunoSEQ multiplex PCR; TCRdb's copy has only in-frame clones and lacks some. The repertoire holds some 150,000 clones, around two thirds seen once, with 2.5% to 3% in the top ten. The sequencing sample was made of PBMCs. The receptors come from a man between 40 and 49 years old in good health and CMV-seronegative. CDR3s include the opening cysteine and the closing phenylalanine or tryptophan. The order of the fields is J gene, clone size, V gene, D gene, CDR3 DNA, CDR3 protein. D genes are given only for firm matches. Clone size, where shown, is once, few, many, or a class for clones that have expanded.

J gene: TRBJ2-7; clone size: .; V gene: TRBV4-2; D gene: TRBD2; CDR3 DNA: TGTGCCAGCAGCCAAGAGACTAGCGGCTCCTACGAGCAGTACTTC; CDR3 protein: CASSQETSGSYEQYF
J gene: TRBJ1-5; clone size: few; V gene: TRBV4-3; D gene: .; CDR3 DNA: TGCGCCAGCAGCCAAGGCAGGTTTCAGCCCCAGCATTTT; CDR3 protein: CASSQGRFQPQHF
J gene: TRBJ2-7; clone size: many; V gene: TRBV25-1; D gene: .; CDR3 DNA: TGTGCCAGCAGTGAAAAGGAACAGAAAACCTACGAGCAGTACTTC; CDR3 protein: CASSEKEQKTYEQYF
J gene: TRBJ2-5; clone size: .; V gene: TRBV7-6; D gene: TRBD2; CDR3 DNA: TGTGCCAGCAGCTTAGATAGCGGGGGATCGGAGACCCAGTACTTC; CDR3 protein: CASSLDSGGSETQYF
J gene: TRBJ2-1; clone size: .; V gene: TRBV4-2; D gene: .; CDR3 DNA: TGTGCCAGCAGCCAAGATTGGGCCATAGGAGGGAGTAATAATGAGCAGTTCTTC; CDR3 protein: CASSQDWAIGGSNNEQFF
J gene: TRBJ1-4; clone size: few; V gene: TRBV6-6; D gene: TRBD1; CDR3 DNA: TGTGCCAGCAGATTGACAGGGGCTAATGAAAAACTGTTTTTT; CDR3 protein: CASRLTGANEKLFF
J gene: TRBJ1-6; clone size: .; V gene: TRBV27; D gene: .; CDR3 DNA: TGTGCCAGCAGCCGGGACACTGATTCACCCCTCCACTTT; CDR3 protein: CASSRDTDSPLHF
J gene: TRBJ2-2; clone size: .; V gene: TRBV15; D gene: .; CDR3 DNA: TGTGCCACCAGCAGAGTCCGCGGCACCGGGGAGCTGTTTTTT; CDR3 protein: CATSRVRGTGELFF
J gene: TRBJ1-4; clone size: .; V gene: TRBV7-8; D gene: .; CDR3 DNA: TGTGCCAGCAGCTTTACAGGGATGGGCGAAAAACTGTTTTTT; CDR3 protein: CASSFTGMGEKLFF
J gene: TRBJ2-1; clone size: .; V gene: TRBV19; D gene: TRBD1; CDR3 DNA: TGTGCCAGTAGGCTAGGACAGGGAAATGCTGAGCAGTTCTTC; CDR3 protein: CASRLGQGNAEQFF
J gene: TRBJ1-1; clone size: .; V gene: TRBV5-6; D gene: .; CDR3 DNA: TGTGCCAGCAGCTTTATCGGGGGGATGAACACTGAAGCTTTCTTT; CDR3 protein: CASSFIGGMNTEAFF
J gene: TRBJ1-6; clone size: .; V gene: TRBV18; D gene: TRBD1; CDR3 DNA: TGTGCCAGCTCACCGTTTGTTCCGGGACAGGGGAATTCACCCCTCCACTTT; CDR3 protein: CASSPFVPGQGNSPLHF
J gene: TRBJ2-5; clone size: .; V gene: TRBV19; D gene: TRBD2; CDR3 DNA: TGTGCCAGTAGTATAGGCGGGGGTTCGGAGACCCAGTACTTC; CDR3 protein: CASSIGGGSETQYF
J gene: TRBJ1-1; clone size: .; V gene: TRBV7-9; D gene: TRBD1; CDR3 DNA: TGTGCCAGCAGCCCCAGGGACAGACTGAACACTGAAGCTTTCTTT; CDR3 protein: CASSPRDRLNTEAFF
J gene: TRBJ1-1; clone size: .; V gene: TRBV6-4; D gene: TRBD1; CDR3 DNA: TGTGCCAGCAGTGACAGGGGGCAGGGATCTGAAGCTTTCTTT; CDR3 protein: CASSDRGQGSEAFF
J gene: TRBJ2-3; clone size: few; V gene: TRBV5-1; D gene: TRBD1; CDR3 DNA: TGCGCCAGCAGCCCGGGACAGGGGACAGATACGCAGTATTTT; CDR3 protein: CASSPGQGTDTQYF
J gene: TRBJ2-5; clone size: once; V gene: TRBV19; D gene: TRBD2; CDR3 DNA: TGTGCCAGTAGTATGGGGACTAGCGGGTACCAAGAGACCCAGTACTTC; CDR3 protein: CASSMGTSGYQETQYF
J gene: TRBJ2-7; clone size: .; V gene: TRBV25-1; D gene: TRBD2; CDR3 DNA: TGTGCCAGCAGTGAATTTAGGGCTAGCGGCACCTACGAGCAGTACTTC; CDR3 protein: CASSEFRASGTYEQYF
J gene: TRBJ2-7; clone size: .; V gene: TRBV6-1; D gene: TRBD1; CDR3 DNA: TGTGCCAGCAGCGACAGGGTCTCCTACGAGCAGTACTTC; CDR3 protein: CASSDRVSYEQYF
J gene: TRBJ2-1; clone size: .; V gene: TRBV6-4; D gene: TRBD2; CDR3 DNA: TGTGCCAGCAGGCGGGGGGTTTCAGCCAATGAGCAGTTCTTC; CDR3 protein: CASRRGVSANEQFF
J gene: TRBJ1-1; clone size: few; V gene: TRBV19; D gene: .; CDR3 DNA: TGTGCCAGTAGTATAGCGGCAGGGGACGACTTAGCGGCTTTCTTT; CDR3 protein: CASSIAAGDDLAAFF
J gene: TRBJ1-1; clone size: few; V gene: TRBV30; D gene: TRBD1; CDR3 DNA: TGTGCCTGGAATGACAGGGGCACTGAAGCTTTCTTT; CDR3 protein: CAWNDRGTEAFF